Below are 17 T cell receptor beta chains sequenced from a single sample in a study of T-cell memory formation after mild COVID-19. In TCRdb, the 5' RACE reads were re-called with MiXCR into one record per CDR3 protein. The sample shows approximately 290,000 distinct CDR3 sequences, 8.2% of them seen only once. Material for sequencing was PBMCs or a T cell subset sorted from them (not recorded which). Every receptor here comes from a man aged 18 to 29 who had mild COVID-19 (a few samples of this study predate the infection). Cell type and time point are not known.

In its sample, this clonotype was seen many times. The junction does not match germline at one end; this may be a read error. The chain's CDR3 is CASIQKGSLIGSYEQYF. The CDR3, as DNA: TGCGCCAGCATCCAAAAGGGAAGCCTTATAGGTTCCTACGAGCAGTACTTC. The gene calls are TRBV4-3 and TRBJ2-7; D is ambiguous. CDR1 is LGHNA, CDR2 YSLEER, per germline. This CDR3 is built from 17 residues.

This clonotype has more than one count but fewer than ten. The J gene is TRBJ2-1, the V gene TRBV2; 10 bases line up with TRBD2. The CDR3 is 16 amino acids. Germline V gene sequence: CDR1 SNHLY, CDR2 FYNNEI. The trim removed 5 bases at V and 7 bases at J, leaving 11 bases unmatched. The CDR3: CASSSRTSGVQNEQFF. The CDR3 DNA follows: TGTGCCAGCAGTTCCCGAACTAGCGGGGTACAAAATGAGCAGTTCTTC.

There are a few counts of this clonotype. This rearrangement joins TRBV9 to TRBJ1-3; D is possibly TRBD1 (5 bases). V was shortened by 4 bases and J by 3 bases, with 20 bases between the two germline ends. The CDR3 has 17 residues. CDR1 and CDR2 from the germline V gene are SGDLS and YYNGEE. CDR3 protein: CASSTPAGGSLGNTIYF. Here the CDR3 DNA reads TGTGCCAGCAGCACACCCGCGGGGGGTAGTCTTGGAAACACCATATATTTT.

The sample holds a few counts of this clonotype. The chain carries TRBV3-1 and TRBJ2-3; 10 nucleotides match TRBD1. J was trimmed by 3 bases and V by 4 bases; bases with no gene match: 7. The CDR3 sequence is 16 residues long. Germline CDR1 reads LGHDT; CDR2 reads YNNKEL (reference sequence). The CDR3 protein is CASSREDRGWTDTQYF. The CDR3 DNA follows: TGTGCCAGCAGCCGAGAGGACAGGGGGTGGACAGATACGCAGTATTTT.

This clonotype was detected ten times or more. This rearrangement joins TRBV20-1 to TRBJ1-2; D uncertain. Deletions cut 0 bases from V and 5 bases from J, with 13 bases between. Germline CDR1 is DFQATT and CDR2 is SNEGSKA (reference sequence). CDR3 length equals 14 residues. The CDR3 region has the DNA TGCAGTGCTAGAGATCTGGGCAGAACTTATGGCTACACCTTC. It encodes CSARDLGRTYGYTF.

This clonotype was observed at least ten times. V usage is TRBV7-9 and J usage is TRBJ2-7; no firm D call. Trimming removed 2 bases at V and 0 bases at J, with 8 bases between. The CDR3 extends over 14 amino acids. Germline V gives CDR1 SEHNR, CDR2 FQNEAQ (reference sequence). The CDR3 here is CASSLQSSSYEQYF. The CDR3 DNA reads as TGTGCCAGCAGCTTACAGAGTAGCTCCTACGAGCAGTACTTC.

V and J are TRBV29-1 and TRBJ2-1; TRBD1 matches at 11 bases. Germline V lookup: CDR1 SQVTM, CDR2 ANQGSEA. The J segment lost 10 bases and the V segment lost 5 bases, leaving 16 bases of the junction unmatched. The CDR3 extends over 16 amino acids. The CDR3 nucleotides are TGCAGCGTTCTCGGACAGGGGGCATCTTCGGGTCAAGAGCAGTTCTTC. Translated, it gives CSVLGQGASSGQEQFF.

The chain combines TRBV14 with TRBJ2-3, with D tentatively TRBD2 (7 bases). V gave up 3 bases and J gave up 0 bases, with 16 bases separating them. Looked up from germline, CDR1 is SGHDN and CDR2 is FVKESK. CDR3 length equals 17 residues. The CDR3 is CASSHAEGGPSTDTQYF. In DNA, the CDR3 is TGTGCCAGCAGCCACGCCGAGGGGGGGCCAAGCACAGATACGCAGTATTTT.

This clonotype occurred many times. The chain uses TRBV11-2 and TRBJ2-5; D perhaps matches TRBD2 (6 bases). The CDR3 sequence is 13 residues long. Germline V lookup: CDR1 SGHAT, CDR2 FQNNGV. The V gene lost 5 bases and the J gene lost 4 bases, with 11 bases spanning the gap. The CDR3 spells CASSPAAGETQYF. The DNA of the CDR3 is TGTGCCAGCAGCCCGGCAGCGGGAGAGACCCAGTACTTC.

This CDR3 is CASSVYGGVEDTQYF. The CDR3 nucleotides are TGTGCCAGCAGCGTATATGGAGGGGTGGAAGATACGCAGTATTTT. The genes are TRBV9 and TRBJ2-3, with D possibly matching TRBD2 (6 bases). Looked up from germline, CDR1 is SGDLS and CDR2 is YYNGEE. Trimming removed 1 base at V and 5 bases at J, with 14 bases between. The length of the CDR3 is 15 residues.

In nucleotides, the CDR3 is TGTGCCAGCTCACAGACAGGGGGGCTATGGGGCAATCAGCCCCAGCATTTT. It codes for CASSQTGGLWGNQPQHF. The chain links TRBV5-6 to TRBJ1-5, with 9 nucleotides matching TRBD1. V was clipped by 7 bases and J by 2 bases; unmatched bases: 13. Germline-derived CDR1 and CDR2 are SGHDT and YYEEEE. The CDR3 sequence is 17 residues long.

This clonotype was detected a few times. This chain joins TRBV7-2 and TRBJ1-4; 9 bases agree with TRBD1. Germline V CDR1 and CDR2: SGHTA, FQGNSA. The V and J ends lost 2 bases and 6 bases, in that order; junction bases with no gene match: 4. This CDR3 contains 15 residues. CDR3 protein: CASSLQTGGYEKLFF. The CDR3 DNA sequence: TGTGCCAGCAGCTTACAGACAGGGGGGTATGAAAAACTGTTTTTT.

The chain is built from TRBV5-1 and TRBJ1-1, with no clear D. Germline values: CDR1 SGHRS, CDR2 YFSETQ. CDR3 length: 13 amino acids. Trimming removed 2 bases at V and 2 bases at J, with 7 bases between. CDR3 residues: CASSFDINTEAFF. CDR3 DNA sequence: TGCGCCAGCAGCTTTGACATAAACACTGAAGCTTTCTTT.

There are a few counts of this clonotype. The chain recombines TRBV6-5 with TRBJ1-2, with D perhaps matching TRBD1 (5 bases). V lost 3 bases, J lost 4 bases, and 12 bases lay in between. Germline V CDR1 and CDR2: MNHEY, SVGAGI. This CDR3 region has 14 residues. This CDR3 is CASSYRDGSYGYTF. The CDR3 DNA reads TGTGCCAGCAGTTATCGGGACGGGAGCTATGGCTACACCTTC.

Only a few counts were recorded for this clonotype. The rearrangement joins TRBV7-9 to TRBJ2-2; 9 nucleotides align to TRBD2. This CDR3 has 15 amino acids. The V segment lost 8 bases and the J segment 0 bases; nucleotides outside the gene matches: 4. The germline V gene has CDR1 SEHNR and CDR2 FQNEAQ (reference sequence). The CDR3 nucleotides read TGTGCCAGCTCGATAGCGGGGGCGAACACCGGGGAGCTGTTTTTT. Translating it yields CASSIAGANTGELFF.

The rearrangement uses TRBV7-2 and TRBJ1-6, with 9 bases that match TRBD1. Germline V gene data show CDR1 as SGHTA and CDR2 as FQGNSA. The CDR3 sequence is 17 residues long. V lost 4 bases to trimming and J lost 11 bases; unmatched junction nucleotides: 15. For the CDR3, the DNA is TGTGCCAGCAGCTCGATTGCCTCCGGGACAGGGTCCCCACCCCTCCACTTT. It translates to CASSSIASGTGSPPLHF.

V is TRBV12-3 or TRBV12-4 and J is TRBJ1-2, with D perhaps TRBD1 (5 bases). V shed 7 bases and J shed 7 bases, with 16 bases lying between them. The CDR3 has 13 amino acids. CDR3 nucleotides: TGTGCCAGCACCGACCCTCAAGGGACTGGCTACACCTTC. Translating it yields CASTDPQGTGYTF.